This T cell receptor (beta chain) was identified in a study of vaccination effects on CD4 cells after COVID-19. Study in general: Vaccination followed sampling of two convalescent patients by 16 days and one week respectively.

A word on this clone: Its antigen remains unidentified.

The protocol was immunoSEQ multiplex PCR, while the TCRdb copy is restricted to in-frame clones and leaves out a portion. This table has about 27,000 clones, about 80% appearing once. The germline CDR1 and CDR2 sequences are SGDLS and YYNGEE. V was shortened by 0 bases and J by 4 bases, with 8 bases between the two germline ends. The CDR3 runs 14 residues. After expansion with viral peptide pools in the ViraFEST assay, antigen-specific CD4+ T cells were sequenced. Culture proceeded for nine to eleven days, and CD4+ T cells were then isolated. The person had a PCR-confirmed SARS-CoV-2 infection during March to December 2020. With 10 ug/ml peptides and 7.5 to 10 IU/ml IL-2, 2 million or so PBMC per well were cultured. Half-medium exchanges with IL-2 medium took place on days 3 and 7.

The receptor was derived from a human donor who had a prior SARS-CoV-2 infection. The sample consisted of CD4+ T cells from PBMCs cultured with HCoV-NL63 spike peptides, taken before COVID-19 vaccination. This chain links TRBV9 with TRBJ2-1; perhaps TRBD1 as D (6 bases). The DNA of the CDR3 is TGTGCCAGCAGCGTAGGTCAGGGGTACAATGAGCAGTTCTTC. Translated, it gives CASSVGQGYNEQFF.